This TCR beta chain was captured in a study of CD8 T cells in Susac syndrome. Note on this clonotype: Its antigen is still unknown.

Trimming pared 1 base from V and 5 bases from J, leaving 9 bases between. Germline loops: CDR1 SQVTM, CDR2 ANQGSEA. CDR3 length equals 13 residues. General study results and limits: Within total CD8+ repertoires, some 15 Susac-specific public clones were found, and within CD8+ TEMRA repertoires, five. Clonal expansion of CD8+ cells in Susac peaked in TEMRA cells (and in active patients).

TCR beta sequences were obtained from blood CD8+ and CD4+ T cells. Random hexamers were used to reverse transcribe the RNA input (about 0.5 to 1 ug). The CDR3 of TCR beta was amplified by immunoSEQ multiplex PCR across 54 Vbeta and 13 Jbeta. MiXCR, run by TCRdb on the immunoSEQ multiplex PCR reads, gives a single entry per CDR3 protein. Among 100,000 to 150,000 distinct CDR3 sequences listed, around 94% were seen once. What was sequenced was CD8+ T cells from PBMCs. This receptor was taken from a human donor with Susac syndrome. This rearrangement joins TRBV29-1 to TRBJ2-1; D is unresolved. CDR3 amino acids: CSVEAHPNNEQFF. DNA of the CDR3: TGCAGCGTTGAAGCCCACCCGAACAATGAGCAGTTCTTC.